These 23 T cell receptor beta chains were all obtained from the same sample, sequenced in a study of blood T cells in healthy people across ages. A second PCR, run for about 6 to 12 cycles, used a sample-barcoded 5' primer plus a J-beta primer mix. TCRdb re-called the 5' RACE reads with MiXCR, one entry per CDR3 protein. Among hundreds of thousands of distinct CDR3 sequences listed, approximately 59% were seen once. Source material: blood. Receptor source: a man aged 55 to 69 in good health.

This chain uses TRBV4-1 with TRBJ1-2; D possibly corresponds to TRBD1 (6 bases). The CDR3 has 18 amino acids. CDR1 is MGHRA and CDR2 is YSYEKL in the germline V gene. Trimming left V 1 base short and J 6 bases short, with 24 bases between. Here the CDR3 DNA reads TGCGCCAGCAGCCAAGCCCCACGTGTTTACGGGACACAGAATGGCTACACCTTC. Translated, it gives CASSQAPRVYGTQNGYTF.

The CDR3 loop is CASSRQPHYGYTF. Written as DNA, the CDR3 is TGTGCCAGCAGCCGACAGCCTCACTATGGCTACACCTTC. The chain recombines TRBV7-9 with TRBJ1-2, with D maybe TRBD1 (5 bases). CDR3 length: 13 amino acids. Deletions cut 5 bases from V and 3 bases from J, with 10 bases between. CDR1 SEHNR and CDR2 FQNEAQ come from the germline V gene (reference sequence).

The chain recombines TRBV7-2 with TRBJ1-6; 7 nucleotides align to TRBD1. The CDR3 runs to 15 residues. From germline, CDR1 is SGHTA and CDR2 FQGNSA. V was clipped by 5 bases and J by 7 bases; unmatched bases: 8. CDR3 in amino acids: CASSARQGVNSPLHF. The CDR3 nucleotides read TGTGCCAGCAGCGCGCGACAGGGAGTAAATTCACCCCTCCACTTT.

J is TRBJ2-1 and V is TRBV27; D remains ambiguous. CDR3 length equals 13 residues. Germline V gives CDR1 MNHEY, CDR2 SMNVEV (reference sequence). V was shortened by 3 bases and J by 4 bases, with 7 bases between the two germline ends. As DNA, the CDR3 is TGTGCCAGCAGTTTCAAAGCTTACAATGAGCAGTTCTTC. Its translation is CASSFKAYNEQFF.

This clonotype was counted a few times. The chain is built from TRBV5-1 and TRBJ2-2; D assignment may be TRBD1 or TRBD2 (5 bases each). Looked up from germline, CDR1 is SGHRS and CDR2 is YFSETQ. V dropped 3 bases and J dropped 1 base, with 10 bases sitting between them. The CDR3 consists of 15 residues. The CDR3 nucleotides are TGCGCCAGCAGCTGGACGGGGCTGAACACCGGGGAGCTGTTTTTT. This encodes CASSWTGLNTGELFF.

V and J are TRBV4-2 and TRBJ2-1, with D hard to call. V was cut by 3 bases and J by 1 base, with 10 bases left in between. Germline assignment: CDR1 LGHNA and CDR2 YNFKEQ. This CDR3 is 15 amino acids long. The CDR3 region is CASSQPGESYNEQFF. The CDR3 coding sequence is TGTGCCAGCAGCCAGCCGGGTGAATCCTACAATGAGCAGTTCTTC.

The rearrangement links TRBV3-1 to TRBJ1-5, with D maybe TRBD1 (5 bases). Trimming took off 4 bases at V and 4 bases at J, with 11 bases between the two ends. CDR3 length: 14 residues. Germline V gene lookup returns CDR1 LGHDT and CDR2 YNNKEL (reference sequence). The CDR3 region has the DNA TGTGCCAGCAGCCGGGGACGGACGAATCAGCCCCAGCATTTT. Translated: CASSRGRTNQPQHF.

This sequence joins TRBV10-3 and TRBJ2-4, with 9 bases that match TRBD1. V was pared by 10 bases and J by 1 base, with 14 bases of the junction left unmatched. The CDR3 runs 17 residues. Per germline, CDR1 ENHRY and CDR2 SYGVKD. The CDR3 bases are TGTGCCACCCACCGGGACAGGGACCTCTGGGCCAAAAACATTCAGTACTTC. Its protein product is CATHRDRDLWAKNIQYF.

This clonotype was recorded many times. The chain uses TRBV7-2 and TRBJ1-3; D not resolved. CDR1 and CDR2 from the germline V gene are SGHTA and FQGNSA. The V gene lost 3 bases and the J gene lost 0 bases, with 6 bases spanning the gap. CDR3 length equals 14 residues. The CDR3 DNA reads TGTGCCAGCAGCTTGGGTGGCTCTGGAAACACCATATATTTT. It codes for CASSLGGSGNTIYF.

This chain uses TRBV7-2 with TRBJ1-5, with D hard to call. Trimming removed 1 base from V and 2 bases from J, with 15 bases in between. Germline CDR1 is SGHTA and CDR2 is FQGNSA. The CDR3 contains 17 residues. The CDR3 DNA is TGTGCCAGCAGCTTAGGTCGGCGGCTGGGAGGCAATCAGCCCCAGCATTTT. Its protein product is CASSLGRRLGGNQPQHF. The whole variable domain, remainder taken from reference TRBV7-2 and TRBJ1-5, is GAGVSQSPSNKVTEKGKDVELRCDPISGHTALYWYRQSLGQGLEFLIYFQGNSAPDKSGLPSDRFSAERTGGSVSTLTIQRTQQEDSAVYLCASSLGRRLGGNQPQHFGDGTRLSIL.

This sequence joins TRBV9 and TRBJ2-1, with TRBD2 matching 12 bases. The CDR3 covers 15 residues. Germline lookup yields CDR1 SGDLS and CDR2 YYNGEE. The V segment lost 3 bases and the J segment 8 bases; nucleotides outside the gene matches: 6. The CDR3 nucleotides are TGTGCCAGCAGCGCAGCGGGACTAGCGGGCGATGAGCAGTTCTTC. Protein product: CASSAAGLAGDEQFF.

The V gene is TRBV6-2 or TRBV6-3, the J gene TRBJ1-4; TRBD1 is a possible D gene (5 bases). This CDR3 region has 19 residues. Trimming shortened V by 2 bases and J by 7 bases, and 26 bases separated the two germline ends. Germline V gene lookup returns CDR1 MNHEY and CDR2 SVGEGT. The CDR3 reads CASSYGRDPTEENVEKLFF. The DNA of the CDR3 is TGTGCCAGCAGTTACGGTCGGGACCCTACAGAGGAGAATGTTGAAAAACTGTTTTTT.

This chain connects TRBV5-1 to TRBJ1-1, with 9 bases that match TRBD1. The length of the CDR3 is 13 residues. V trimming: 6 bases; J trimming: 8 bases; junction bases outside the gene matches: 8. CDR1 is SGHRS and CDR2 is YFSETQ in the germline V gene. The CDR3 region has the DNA TGCGCCAGCACGGGGGACAGGGCAGGAGAAGCTTTCTTT. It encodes CASTGDRAGEAFF.

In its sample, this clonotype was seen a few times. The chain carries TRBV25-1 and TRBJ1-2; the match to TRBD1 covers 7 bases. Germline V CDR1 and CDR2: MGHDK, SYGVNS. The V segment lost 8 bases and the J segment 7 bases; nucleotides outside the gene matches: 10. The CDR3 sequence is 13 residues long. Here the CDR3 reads CASAREGASGYTF. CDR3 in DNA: TGTGCCAGCGCTCGGGAGGGGGCAAGTGGCTACACCTTC.

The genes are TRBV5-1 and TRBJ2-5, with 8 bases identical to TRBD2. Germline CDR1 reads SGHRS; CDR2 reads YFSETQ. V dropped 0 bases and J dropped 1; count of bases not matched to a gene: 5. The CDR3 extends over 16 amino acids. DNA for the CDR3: TGCGCCAGCAGCTTGGGATACGGGGGGGCCCAAGAGACCCAGTACTTC. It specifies CASSLGYGGAQETQYF.

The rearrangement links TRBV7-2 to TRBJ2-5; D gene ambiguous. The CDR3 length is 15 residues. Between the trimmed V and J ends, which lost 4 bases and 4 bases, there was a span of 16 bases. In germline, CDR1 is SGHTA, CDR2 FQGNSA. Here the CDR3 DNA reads TGTGCCAGCAGCTCCCGACTCCACTACACAGAGACCCAGTACTTC. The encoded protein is CASSSRLHYTETQYF.

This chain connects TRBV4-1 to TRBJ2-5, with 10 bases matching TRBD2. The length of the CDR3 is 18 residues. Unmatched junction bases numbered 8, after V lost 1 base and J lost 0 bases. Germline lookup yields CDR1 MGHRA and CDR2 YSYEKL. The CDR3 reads CASSQGLAGAPYQETQYF. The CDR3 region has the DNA TGCGCCAGCAGCCAAGGGCTAGCGGGGGCCCCGTACCAAGAGACCCAGTACTTC.

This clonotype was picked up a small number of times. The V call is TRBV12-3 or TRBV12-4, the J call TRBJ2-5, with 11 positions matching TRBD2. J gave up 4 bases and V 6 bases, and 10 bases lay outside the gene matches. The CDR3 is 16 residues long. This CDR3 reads CASSWDSGGASETQYF. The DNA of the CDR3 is TGTGCCAGCAGCTGGGATAGCGGGGGGGCGTCAGAGACCCAGTACTTC.

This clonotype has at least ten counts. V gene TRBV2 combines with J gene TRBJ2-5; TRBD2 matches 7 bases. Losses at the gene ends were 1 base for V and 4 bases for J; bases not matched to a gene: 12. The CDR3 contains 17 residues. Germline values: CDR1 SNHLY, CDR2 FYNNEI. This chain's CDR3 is CASSEVVGLGGGETQYF. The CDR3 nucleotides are TGTGCCAGCAGTGAAGTGGTAGGACTAGGTGGCGGAGAGACCCAGTACTTC.

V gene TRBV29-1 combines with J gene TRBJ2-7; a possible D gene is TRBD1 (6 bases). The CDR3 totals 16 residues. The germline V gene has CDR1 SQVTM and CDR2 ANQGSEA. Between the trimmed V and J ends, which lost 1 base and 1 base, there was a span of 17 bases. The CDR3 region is CSVEGRGLGGSYEQYF. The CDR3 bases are TGCAGCGTTGAAGGCAGGGGCTTAGGGGGTTCCTACGAGCAGTACTTC.

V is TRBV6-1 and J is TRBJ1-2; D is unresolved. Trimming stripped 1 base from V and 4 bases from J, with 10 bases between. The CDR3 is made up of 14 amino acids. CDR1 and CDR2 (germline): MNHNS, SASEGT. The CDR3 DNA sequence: TGTGCCAGCAGTGAAGTACGGTTTAGCTATGGCTACACCTTC. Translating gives CASSEVRFSYGYTF.

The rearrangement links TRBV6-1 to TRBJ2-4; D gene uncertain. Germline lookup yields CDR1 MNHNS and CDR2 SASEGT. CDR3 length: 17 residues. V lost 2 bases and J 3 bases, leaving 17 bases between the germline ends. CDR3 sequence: CASSERQFMAGKNIQYF. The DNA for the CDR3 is TGTGCCAGCAGTGAAAGGCAGTTTATGGCTGGCAAAAACATTCAGTACTTC.

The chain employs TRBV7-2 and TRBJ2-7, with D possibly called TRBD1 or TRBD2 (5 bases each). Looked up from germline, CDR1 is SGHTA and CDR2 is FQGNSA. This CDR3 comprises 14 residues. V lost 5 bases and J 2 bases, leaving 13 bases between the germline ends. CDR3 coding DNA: TGTGCCAGCAGCCCCCGGGACCCAACCTACGAGCAGTACTTC. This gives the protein CASSPRDPTYEQYF. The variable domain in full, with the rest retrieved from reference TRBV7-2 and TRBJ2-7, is GAGVSQSPSNKVTEKGKDVELRCDPISGHTALYWYRQSLGQGLEFLIYFQGNSAPDKSGLPSDRFSAERTGGSVSTLTIQRTQQEDSAVYLCASSPRDPTYEQYFGPGTRLTVT.